Included here is one T cell receptor beta chain sequence, with context. Its antigen is undetermined. Clones were sequenced by immunoSEQ multiplex PCR, and TCRdb holds only the in-frame ones, with some missing. The sample holds 170,000 or so clones; almost 90% are singletons and the top ten take around 10%. The sample is drawn from a study of T cell responses to AZD1222 COVID-19 vaccine. Both about-4-week and about-12-week second-dose recipients were combined. CDR1 SGHTS and CDR2 YDEGEE come from the germline V gene. V was pared by 5 bases and J by 1 base, with 6 bases of the junction left unmatched. The CDR3 is 15 amino acids. The study's findings and limits: There were mostly white British donors and more females than males, and clonal diversity was possibly underestimated. Repertoire collection took place solely once the T cell response had peaked. Among spike-specific TCRs, nearly half reportedly target unmutated variant regions.

This specimen consisted of peripheral blood, obtained 28 days after the second AZD1222 dose. V usage is TRBV5-8 and J usage is TRBJ1-1, with 9 bases aligning to TRBD1. This TCR came from an adult who received the AZD1222 COVID-19 vaccine. The CDR3 bases are TGTGCCAGCAGACAGGGGGCGGATGCGAACACTGAAGCTTTCTTT. As protein: CASRQGADANTEAFF.